The TCR beta chain under discussion was sequenced for a study of blood T cell repertoires in COVID-19. Study details: COVID-19 samples, acute and convalescent, were from the United States, Italy and Spain. From T cells, B-cell-depleted T cells, or PBMCs came the material, which was cDNA or gDNA.

Per the study methods: Reference gene primer amplification yielded estimated nucleated cell counts. Method: immunoSEQ multiplex PCR; TCRdb's copy keeps in-frame clones and lacks some. V, J and clone size are taken as reported in that table, and D and trimming were inferred from the DNA itself. The sample has approximately 300,000 clones; 80% to 90% are singletons. V was clipped by 1 base and J by 8 bases, with 12 bases between them. This CDR3 is 13 amino acids long. CDR1 is SGHRS and CDR2 is YFSETQ in the germline V gene. The specimen sequenced was peripheral blood. The receptor was derived from a man in his forties or fifties with active or convalescent COVID-19. The chain carries TRBV5-1 and TRBJ1-2, with TRBD1 as a possible D gene (6 bases). The chain's CDR3 is CASSLIPGEGYTF. The CDR3 region has the DNA TGCGCCAGCAGCTTGATCCCAGGGGAGGGCTACACCTTC.